This T cell receptor beta chain was retrieved from a study of blood T cell repertoires in COVID-19. Data came from immunoSEQ multiplex PCR; TCRdb stores just in-frame clones and leaves some out. Of about 25,000 clones in the sample, about 91% were seen once. This TCR came from a man in his 70s with acute or convalescent COVID-19. Sequencing used peripheral blood.

The CDR3 here is CASSVDDGAYEQYF. Written as DNA, the CDR3 is TGTGCCAGCAGCGTAGACGACGGAGCCTACGAGCAGTACTTC. The genes are TRBV9 and TRBJ2-7; D is uncertain. The V gene's germline CDR1 is SGDLS and CDR2 YYNGEE. The CDR3 totals 14 residues. V gave up 0 bases and J gave up 2 bases, with 9 bases separating them.